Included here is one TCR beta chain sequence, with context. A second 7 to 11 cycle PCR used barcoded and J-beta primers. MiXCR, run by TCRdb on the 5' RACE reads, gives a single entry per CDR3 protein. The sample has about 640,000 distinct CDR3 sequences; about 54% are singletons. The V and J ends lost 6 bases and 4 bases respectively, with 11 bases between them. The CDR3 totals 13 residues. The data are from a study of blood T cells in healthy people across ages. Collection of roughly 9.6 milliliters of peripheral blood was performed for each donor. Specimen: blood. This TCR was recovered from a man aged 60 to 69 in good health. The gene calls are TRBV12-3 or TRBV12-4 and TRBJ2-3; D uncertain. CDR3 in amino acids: CASSIVGADTQYF. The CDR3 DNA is TGTGCCAGCAGCATTGTGGGCGCAGATACGCAGTATTTT.